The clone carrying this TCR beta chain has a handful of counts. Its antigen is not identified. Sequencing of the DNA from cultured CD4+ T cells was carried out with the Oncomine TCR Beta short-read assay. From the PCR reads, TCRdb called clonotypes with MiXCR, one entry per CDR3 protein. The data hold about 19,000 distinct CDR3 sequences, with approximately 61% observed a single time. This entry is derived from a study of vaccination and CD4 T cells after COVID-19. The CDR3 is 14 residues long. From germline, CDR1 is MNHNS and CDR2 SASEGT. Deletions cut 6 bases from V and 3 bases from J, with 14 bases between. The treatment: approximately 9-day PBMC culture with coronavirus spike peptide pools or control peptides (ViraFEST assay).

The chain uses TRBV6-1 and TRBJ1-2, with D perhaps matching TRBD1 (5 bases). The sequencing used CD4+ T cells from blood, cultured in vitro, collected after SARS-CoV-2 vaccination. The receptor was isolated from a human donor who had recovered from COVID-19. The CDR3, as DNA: TGTGCCAGCAGGAGCCGCGTGGGACACTATGGCTACACCTTC. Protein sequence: CASRSRVGHYGYTF.